The clone carrying this T cell receptor (beta chain) appeared a few times. Its antigen is currently unknown. Germline CDR1 reads LNHDA; CDR2 reads SQIVND (reference sequence). The CDR3 covers 18 residues. Trimming cost V 4 bases and J 0 bases; bases outside gene matches: 7. An equimolar mix of two oligonucleotides served as the beta constant-region primer for TRBC1 and TRBC2. Four rounds of PCR amplified the ligated cDNA using nested alpha and beta constant-region primers plus SP2. TCRdb fed the UMI-ligation and nested PCR reads into MiXCR, producing one record per CDR3 protein. This sample has about 90,000 distinct CDR3 sequences, with approximately 6.5% found just once. This sample is drawn from a study of naive and memory T cell subsets. Separate alpha and beta amplification began at the second PCR step. Findings and caveats of the study: Over 90% of naive TCR sequences appeared only once after error correction, unlike memory subsets.

The chain recombines TRBV19 with TRBJ2-1; 12 bases map to TRBD2. Sequenced input: central memory CD4+ T cells from blood. This clonotype was sampled from a human donor in good health. The CDR3 DNA is TGTGCCAGTAGTACCGGGACTAGCGGGCGAAGCTCCTACAATGAGCAGTTCTTC. Translated, it gives CASSTGTSGRSSYNEQFF.